This TCR beta chain was documented in a study of shared T cell receptors in the human thymus (dated by TCRdb to about 2021). Regarding the research as a whole: The study examined how self-reactive, shared T-cell receptor alpha chains are generated in the human thymus.

V lost 0 bases and J lost 4 bases, and the count of bases not matched to a germline gene is 5. The cysteine opens and the phenylalanine closes a CDR3 of 17 amino acids. Left in the record is the CDR3 DNA by itself, 51 bases read in frame from the first base. The germline V gene yields MGHRA for CDR1 and YSYEKL for CDR2. Receptor libraries were prepared by the immunoSEQ multiplex PCR assay. What TCRdb holds here is the immuneACCESS table cut down to in-frame rearrangements. Part of the clones is not present; checked against another copy, under half of the missing clones reflect an unresolved V gene, and the others are unexplained. This sample is represented by hundreds of thousands of clones; 78% of them were singletons. The ten biggest clones cover more than 0.01% of the sample. As to this clone: No cognate antigen has been identified for it. Per-nucleotide qualities are absent, and no much larger clonotype sits a single base away.

The same data also contributed to another study, on human thymus T cells. From the second report: Immunologically healthy infants undergoing open corrective cardiac surgery for congenital heart defects in Finland were used as donors. Thymus tissue was obtained as surgical resects removed during corrective cardiac surgery. Biased V and J gene segment usage appeared to be present in both thymic and peripheral blood repertoires. The related research reported highly overlapping thymic TCR repertoires among unrelated individuals. TCR alpha and beta repertoires from about eight infant thymus samples and four related peripheral blood samples were characterized in the study. The infant donors were about 7 to 244 days old, and the cohort included over five males and two females. Thymocytes were released mechanically from tissue and stored at -70 °C as pellets of roughly 9.5-32 million cells. Genomic DNA was extracted from frozen cell pellets with a QIAsymphony instrument. TCRB and TCRAD loci were amplified from a standardized quantity of quality-controlled genomic DNA using the immunoSEQ multiplex PCR assay. Amplicons spanned the V(D)J region at a length sufficient to cover the CDR3 and identify V and J genes. Through the commercial immunoSEQ service, the amplicons were sequenced on an Illumina platform. Corrections for primer bias and sequencing errors followed previously described methods, while TCRAD and TCRB definitions were based on the IMGT database. immunoSEQ Analyzer 3.0 and VDJTools were used for repertoire analysis, which covered basic statistics, V/J segment usage, diversity estimates, rarefaction and pairwise overlap. Diversity was estimated with Chao1, ChaoE, Efron-Thisted, Shannon and inverse Simpson indices, and also on datasets down-sampled to the smallest sample. Repertoire overlap was assessed by strict matching of CDR3 nucleotide sequence, V gene and J gene, and clustering was done by Jaccard-based multidimensional scaling. On average, roughly 740,000 unique TCRB clonotypes were obtained from thymus samples, compared with some 84,000 from blood samples.

The sequence was collected from a boy younger than two with a congenital heart defect. Donor details come from another sample of the same person, matched by shared clones. Recombination joined TRBV4-1 with TRBJ2-2; TRBD2 aligns with 10 central bases. The sequenced sample consisted of thymocytes. The DNA reads as follows: TGCGCCAGCAGCCAAGATACTAGCGGGATTACCACCGGGGAGCTGTTTTTT. It is translated as CASSQDTSGITTGELFF.